Listed below are T cell receptor beta chains from one sample, sequenced in a study of early T cells in non-severe SARS-CoV-2 infection. Each CDR3 protein is one row after TCRdb ran MiXCR on the 5' RACE reads. The table records over 50,000 distinct CDR3 sequences, more than 10% of them present only once. Source material: whole blood. The receptors were sampled from an adult who was a healthcare worker with PCR-confirmed SARS-CoV-2 infection or an uninfected control (not recorded which). Both conserved end residues are trimmed from each CDR3.

TRBV20-1	TRBJ2-7	SAERVTYEQY
TRBV7-9	TRBJ2-6	ASSSPSGTVSSGANVLT
TRBV6-2/TRBV6-3	TRBJ2-1	ASSYSRGGLWNEQF
TRBV6-1	TRBJ2-3	ASSEPPLAGGTDTQY
TRBV7-2	TRBJ1-2	ASSLTPRGEGYT
TRBV7-6	TRBJ2-7	ASSLVSSGGPTPFEQY
TRBV12-3/TRBV12-4	TRBJ2-1	ASRKRGGEYNEQF
TRBV20-1	TRBJ2-3	SARRLAGGPAEQY
TRBV6-5	TRBJ2-4	ASSYTGTSGDIQY
TRBV29-1	TRBJ1-3	SVDPQGAGNTIY
TRBV6-2/TRBV6-3	TRBJ2-1	ASRTLTGAYNEQF
TRBV7-9	TRBJ2-3	ASSLLLAWGGTDTQY
TRBV24-1	TRBJ1-6	AARRHRGLRSPLH
TRBV7-2	TRBJ2-3	ASSLRSNPTDTQY
TRBV4-3	TRBJ2-7	ASSQDLSGGYEQY
TRBV29-1	TRBJ2-7	SVGDGGSSYEQY
TRBV3-1	TRBJ2-1	ASSLVRGPAGEQF
TRBV12-3/TRBV12-4	TRBJ2-3	ASSSPILGDTQY